The 24 T cell receptor beta chains below were found in one sample sequenced in a study of early T cells in non-severe SARS-CoV-2 infection. TCRdb passed the 5' RACE reads through MiXCR, listing each CDR3 protein once. The sample lists more than 35,000 distinct CDR3 sequences, roughly 4.8% occurring once. The specimen was whole blood. The source is an adult who was a healthcare worker with PCR-confirmed SARS-CoV-2 infection or an uninfected control (not recorded which).

This clonotype was picked up many times. This rearrangement joins TRBV20-1 to TRBJ2-7; D remains ambiguous. The germline gives CDR1 DFQATT, CDR2 SNEGSKA (reference sequence). The CDR3 runs 14 residues. V was clipped by 4 bases and J by 9 bases, with 22 bases between them. CDR3 amino acids: CSAKGPVSGVGQYF. CDR3 in DNA: TGCAGTGCTAAGGGCCCTGTGTCTGGGGTCGGGCAGTACTTC.

This clonotype was seen repeatedly, ten times or more. V and J are TRBV5-1 and TRBJ1-6; no clear D. This CDR3 contains 14 residues. Trimming stripped 1 base from V and 7 bases from J, with 9 bases between. The germline V gene encodes CDR1 SGHRS and CDR2 YFSETQ. CDR3: CASSLIGENSPLHF. CDR3 nucleotide sequence: TGCGCCAGCAGCTTGATTGGGGAGAATTCACCCCTCCACTTT.

This clonotype was counted at least ten times. The chain uses TRBV2 and TRBJ1-2; 7 nucleotides align to TRBD1. The germline V gene has CDR1 SNHLY and CDR2 FYNNEI. This CDR3 has 15 residues. After removal of 6 bases from V and 7 bases from J, the junction contained 14 bases not matched to a gene. CDR3 in DNA: TGTGCCAGCAGCTCCACTCTAACAGGGGACGGTGGCTACACCTTC. This sequence encodes CASSSTLTGDGGYTF.

This sequence joins TRBV5-1 and TRBJ2-3; D possibly corresponds to TRBD2 (7 bases). Trimming left V 5 bases short and J 0 bases short, with 16 bases between. Germline loops: CDR1 SGHRS, CDR2 YFSETQ. The CDR3 has 16 amino acids. The CDR3 nucleotides are TGCGCCAGCAGTCCCGAGGGGGGGATTAGCACAGATACGCAGTATTTT. Translated: CASSPEGGISTDTQYF.

In this sample, this clonotype turned up many times. The V call is TRBV15, the J call TRBJ2-1, with D maybe TRBD2 (6 bases). This CDR3 is built from 15 residues. Germline V lookup: CDR1 LNHNV, CDR2 YYDKDF (reference sequence). V lost 5 bases to trimming and J lost 6 bases, with 17 bases between them. This chain's CDR3 is CATSSPGPGSNEQFF. The DNA for the CDR3 is TGTGCCACCAGCTCCCCGGGTCCCGGGAGCAATGAGCAGTTCTTC.

This clonotype was recorded at least ten times. The gene calls are TRBV9 and TRBJ2-7; the D gene is possibly TRBD1 (5 bases). Trimming removed 0 bases at V and 11 bases at J, with 15 bases between. Germline CDR1 and CDR2: SGDLS and YYNGEE. This CDR3 is built from 13 residues. CDR3 region: CASSVGPSGREYF. CDR3 nucleotide sequence: TGTGCCAGCAGCGTAGGTCCGTCAGGGCGAGAGTACTTC.

This clonotype was counted at least ten times. The rearrangement joins TRBV6-1 to TRBJ1-1; 7 bases map to TRBD1. V shed 7 bases, J shed 5 bases, and the junction held 7 bases outside the gene matches. This CDR3 is built from 13 residues. Germline CDR1 reads MNHNS; CDR2 reads SASEGT. Here the CDR3 DNA reads TGTGCCAGCACCCGGACAGGAGCGACTGAAGCTTTCTTT. Its translation: CASTRTGATEAFF.

This clonotype has ten or more counts. This sequence joins TRBV7-6 and TRBJ1-2; D possibly corresponds to TRBD1 (6 bases). CDR3 length: 17 amino acids. V was shortened by 5 bases and J by 4 bases, with 23 bases between the two germline ends. Germline V gene lookup returns CDR1 SGHVS and CDR2 FNYEAQ. CDR3 bases: TGTGCCAGCAGCCTGGAACCGGACAGAACCACCATCTATGGCTACACCTTC. Its translation is CASSLEPDRTTIYGYTF. Full variable domain (outside the CDR3, taken from reference TRBV7-6 and TRBJ1-2): GAGVSQSPRYKVTKRGQDVALRCDPISGHVSLYWYRQALGQGPEFLTYFNYEAQQDKSGLPNDRFSAERPEGSISTLTIQRTEQRDSAMYRCASSLEPDRTTIYGYTFGSGTRLTVV.

This clonotype has at least ten counts. Relative to the germline gene, one junction end is altered; a read error may explain this. The V gene is TRBV12-3 or TRBV12-4, the J gene TRBJ1-5; D not certain. The CDR3 is made up of 13 amino acids. In nucleotides, the CDR3 is TGTGCCAGCAGCCCGAACGTAAATCGGCCCCAGCATTTT. Encoded protein: CASSPNVNRPQHF.

This clonotype was seen many times. This chain joins TRBV6-1 and TRBJ1-2; TRBD1 agrees at 8 bases. Per the germline V gene, CDR1 is MNHNS and CDR2 is SASEGT. The CDR3 loop spans 13 amino acids. After removal of 6 bases from V and 6 bases from J, the junction contained 6 bases not matched to a gene. The CDR3 region is CASRMDRVNGYTF. The DNA for the CDR3 is TGTGCCAGCAGGATGGACAGGGTGAATGGCTACACCTTC.

In this sample, this clonotype turned up many times. The chain is built from TRBV11-3 and TRBJ2-1; 10 nucleotides agree with TRBD1. The CDR3 runs to 16 residues. V shed 1 base, J shed 7 bases, and the junction held 7 bases outside the gene matches. CDR1 SGHNT and CDR2 YENEEA come from the germline V gene. The CDR3 DNA is TGTGCCAGCAGCTTAGTGGGAGGGACAGGGGTAAATGAGCAGTTCTTC. It translates to CASSLVGGTGVNEQFF.

This clonotype was seen repeatedly, ten times or more. The chain combines TRBV12-3 or TRBV12-4 with TRBJ2-1; a weak D match, TRBD2 (7 bases). V lost 5 bases, J lost 7 bases, and 21 bases lay in between. This CDR3 contains 16 residues. CDR3 nucleotide sequence: TGTGCCAGCAGTCCTGACGGGGGGCCGGCAGTAAATGAGCAGTTCTTC. Its protein product is CASSPDGGPAVNEQFF.

This chain connects TRBV2 to TRBJ1-1; 7 bases are a match to TRBD1. This CDR3 contains 14 residues. Germline assignment: CDR1 SNHLY and CDR2 FYNNEI. The V gene end was trimmed by 5 bases and the J gene end by 0 bases; junction bases not matched to a gene: 3. As DNA, the CDR3 is TGTGCCAGCAGTCGACAGGGCATGAACACTGAAGCTTTCTTT. Translation: CASSRQGMNTEAFF. Drawing the rest from reference TRBV2 and TRBJ1-1, the complete variable domain is EPEVTQTPSHQVTQMGQEVILRCVPISNHLYFYWYRQILGQKVEFLVSFYNNEISEKSEIFDDQFSVERPDGSNFTLKIRSTKLEDSAMYFCASSRQGMNTEAFFGQGTRLTVV.

This clonotype was counted ten times or more. The chain employs TRBV15 and TRBJ1-6, with TRBD1 as a possible D gene (5 bases). Trimming removed 6 bases at V and 4 bases at J, with 10 bases between. The germline gives CDR1 LNHNV, CDR2 YYDKDF (reference sequence). CDR3 length: 14 residues. CDR3 in amino acids: CATSGEGYNSPLHF. The CDR3 nucleotides read TGTGCCACCAGTGGGGAGGGGTATAATTCACCCCTCCACTTT.

This clonotype was observed at least ten times. The chain uses TRBV7-9 and TRBJ2-1; D may be TRBD2 (6 bases). The V end lost 5 bases, the J end lost 0 bases, and 11 bases lay between the germline ends. The CDR3 spans 15 residues. Germline V gene sequence: CDR1 SEHNR, CDR2 FQNEAQ (reference sequence). The CDR3 spells CASSHREFSYNEQFF. CDR3 DNA sequence: TGTGCCAGCAGCCATCGGGAGTTCTCCTACAATGAGCAGTTCTTC. The full variable domain, completed using reference TRBV7-9 and TRBJ2-1, is DTGVSQNPRHKITKRGQNVTFRCDPISEHNRLYWYRQTLGQGPEFLTYFQNEAQLEKSRLLSDRFSAERPKGSFSTLEIQRTEQGDSAMYLCASSHREFSYNEQFFGPGTRLTVL.

This clonotype has at least ten counts. V is TRBV12-3 or TRBV12-4 and J is TRBJ1-5; the D is unclear. The CDR3 is made up of 15 amino acids. Trimming stripped 6 bases from V and 2 bases from J, with 14 bases between. As DNA, the CDR3 is TGTGCCAGCAGCCTGACCTGGAACGGCAATCAGCCCCAGCATTTT. Amino acids: CASSLTWNGNQPQHF.

In its sample, this clonotype was seen a few times. The CDR3 region is CAISPSDWDRSSYEQYF. The CDR3 DNA is TGTGCCATCAGCCCCTCAGACTGGGACAGGTCTTCCTACGAGCAGTACTTC. The V gene is TRBV10-3, the J gene TRBJ2-7; TRBD1 agrees at 8 bases. The CDR3 sequence is 17 residues long. Germline V lookup: CDR1 ENHRY, CDR2 SYGVKD. The J segment lost 1 base and the V segment lost 6 bases, leaving 14 bases of the junction unmatched.

This clonotype was detected ten times or more. This chain links TRBV20-1 with TRBJ1-5; TRBD1 matches at 7 bases. Germline CDR1 reads DFQATT; CDR2 reads SNEGSKA (reference sequence). CDR3 length equals 14 residues. Trimming cost V 3 bases and J 5 bases; bases outside gene matches: 7. The CDR3 is CSASQGGSDQPQHF. Here the CDR3 DNA reads TGCAGTGCTAGCCAGGGGGGTTCCGATCAGCCCCAGCATTTT.

This clonotype has ten or more counts. CDR3 in amino acids: CATSRDRGGETQYF. CDR3 sequence (DNA): TGTGCCACCAGCAGAGACAGGGGTGGGGAGACCCAGTACTTC. The chain recombines TRBV15 with TRBJ2-5, with D tentatively TRBD1 (6 bases). The CDR3 is made up of 14 amino acids. Germline V gene lookup returns CDR1 LNHNV and CDR2 YYDKDF (reference sequence). Trimming removed 0 bases from V and 5 bases from J, with 10 bases in between.

Ten or more counts support this clonotype. V gene TRBV30 combines with J gene TRBJ1-2; the D is unclear. The ends were cut back, 2 bases at V and 4 bases at J, with 14 bases in the middle. Germline V gives CDR1 GTSNPN, CDR2 SVGIG (reference sequence). The CDR3 consists of 14 residues. Here the CDR3 DNA reads TGTGCCTGGAGTCTTGGGTCTGACATCTATGGCTACACCTTC. Protein: CAWSLGSDIYGYTF.

This clonotype was detected a few times. This chain uses TRBV6-6 with TRBJ1-1; tentative D call: TRBD1 (6 bases). Germline lookup yields CDR1 MNHNY and CDR2 SVGAGI (reference sequence). The CDR3 loop spans 14 amino acids. Trimming took off 4 bases at V and 0 bases at J, with 9 bases between the two ends. CDR3 in amino acids: CASSSGQMNTEAFF. The CDR3 DNA reads as TGTGCCAGCAGTTCCGGACAGATGAACACTGAAGCTTTCTTT.

The gene calls are TRBV6-2 or TRBV6-3 and TRBJ2-4; tentatively, D is TRBD1 (5 bases). The length of the CDR3 is 14 residues. The V and J ends lost 6 bases and 9 bases respectively, with 18 bases between them. Germline CDR1 reads MNHEY; CDR2 reads SVGEGT. The CDR3 sequence: CASRPELGLVIQYF. The CDR3 nucleotides are TGTGCCAGCAGGCCCGAGTTGGGGCTGGTCATTCAGTACTTC.

This clonotype was counted ten times or more. The V call is TRBV12-3 or TRBV12-4, the J call TRBJ2-7, with D perhaps TRBD2 (7 bases). This CDR3 region has 15 residues. V gave up 3 bases and J gave up 2 bases, with 14 bases separating them. Written as DNA, the CDR3 is TGTGCCAGCAGTTTGAGGGGGGGATCAACCTACGAGCAGTACTTC. This codes for CASSLRGGSTYEQYF.

This chain connects TRBV7-2 to TRBJ2-7; perhaps TRBD1 as D (6 bases). The CDR3 has 15 amino acids. CDR1 SGHTA and CDR2 FQGNSA come from the germline V gene. V lost 1 base, J lost 5 bases, and 15 bases lay in between. In DNA form, the CDR3 reads TGTGCCAGCAGCTTAGTACAGGGCCGTCGGGACGAGCAGTACTTC. It is translated as CASSLVQGRRDEQYF.